This T cell receptor (beta chain) was observed in a study of shared clonotypes between healthy human individuals. The unsorted samples had some 90 million PBMCs used for genomic DNA. For every subset, genomic DNA was evenly distributed across several immunoSEQ plates. Replicate PCRs were loaded with roughly 300 ng DNA from unsorted PBMC, about 32,000 T cell genomes. Produced via immunoSEQ multiplex PCR; TCRdb's table is partial and in-frame only. The sample lists hundreds of thousands of clones; 70% to 80% were seen once. Trimming took off 0 bases at V and 0 bases at J, with 8 bases between the two ends. Germline V gives CDR1 WSHSY, CDR2 SAAADI. The CDR3 length is 16 residues.

The specimen sequenced was PBMCs. This TCR came from a woman between 35 and 50 years old in good health. Some clones in this sample may be carry-over from other donors' samples. The chain joins TRBV10-2 to TRBJ2-2; a weak D match, TRBD1 (6 bases). CDR3: CASSESQGSNTGELFF. The CDR3 DNA is TGCGCCAGCAGTGAGTCACAGGGCTCGAACACCGGGGAGCTGTTTTTT.